This TCR beta chain was identified in a study of cytomegalovirus exposure and HLA in healthy donors. Researchers ran the PCR with 60 Vbeta and 13 Jbeta primers. TCRdb's table, derived via immunoSEQ multiplex PCR, lists solely in-frame clones and lacks some. The table lists about 140,000 clones, approximately 80% of them singletons. Trimming took 6 bases from V and 2 from J, leaving 14 bases between them. Germline V gene lookup returns CDR1 LNHDA and CDR2 SQIVND (reference sequence). This CDR3 spans 16 amino acids. In regard to this clone: Its specificity is not known.

Overall study findings and caveats: By a later analysis, the bulk of CMV-associated TCR beta chains appeared HLA-restricted. Rates of TCR association differed by HLA locus in a later analysis, with DRB1 highest and HLA-C lowest.

Source material: PBMCs. The sequence was collected from a man younger than 35 in good health and CMV-seronegative. The rearrangement joins TRBV19 to TRBJ2-6; the D gene is possibly TRBD1 (5 bases). The CDR3 DNA reads as TGTGCCAGTAGGGACCCGACCAGGGCTGGGGCCAACGTCCTGACTTTC. It specifies CASRDPTRAGANVLTF.